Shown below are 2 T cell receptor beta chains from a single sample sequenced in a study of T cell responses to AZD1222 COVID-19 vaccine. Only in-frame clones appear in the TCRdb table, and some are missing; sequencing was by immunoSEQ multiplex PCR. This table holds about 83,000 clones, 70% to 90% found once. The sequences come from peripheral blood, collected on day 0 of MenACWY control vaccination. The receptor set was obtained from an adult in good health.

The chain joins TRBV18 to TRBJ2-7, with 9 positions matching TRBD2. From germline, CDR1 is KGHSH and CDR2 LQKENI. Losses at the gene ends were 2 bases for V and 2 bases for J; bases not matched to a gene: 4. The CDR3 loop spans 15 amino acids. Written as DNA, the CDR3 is TGTGCCAGCTCACCAATAGCGGGAGTACCCTACGAGCAGTACTTC. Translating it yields CASSPIAGVPYEQYF.

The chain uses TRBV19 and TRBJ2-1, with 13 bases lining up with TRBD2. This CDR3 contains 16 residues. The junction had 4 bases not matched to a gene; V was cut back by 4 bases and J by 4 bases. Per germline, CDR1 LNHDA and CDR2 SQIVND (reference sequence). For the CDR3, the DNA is TGTGCCAGTAGTACGGGGACTAGCGGGGTTTACAATGAGCAGTTCTTC. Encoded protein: CASSTGTSGVYNEQFF.